This T cell receptor (beta chain) came from a study of CD8 T cells in ankylosing spondylitis. This CDR3 is built from 15 residues. Germline V gene data show CDR1 as SGHVS and CDR2 as FNYEAQ. V was trimmed by 1 base and J by 4 bases, leaving 12 bases between them. About this clonotype: Its matching antigen is unknown.

Using its own MiXCR run on the 5' RACE reads, TCRdb lists one record per CDR3 protein. The table lists a few hundred thousand distinct CDR3 sequences, approximately 10% of them singletons. Overall study findings and caveats: According to the report, clones linked to the disease were significantly enriched in matched synovial fluid samples taken from ankylosing spondylitis patients.

The sample taken for sequencing was blood, either unsorted or a sorted T cell fraction (not recorded which). This chain uses TRBV7-6 with TRBJ2-3; tentatively, D is TRBD2 (5 bases). This sequence was found in a female donor with ankylosing spondylitis or in good health (not recorded which). The CDR3 spells CASSLDGGFPDTQYF. CDR3 in DNA: TGTGCCAGCAGCTTAGACGGCGGGTTCCCAGATACGCAGTATTTT.